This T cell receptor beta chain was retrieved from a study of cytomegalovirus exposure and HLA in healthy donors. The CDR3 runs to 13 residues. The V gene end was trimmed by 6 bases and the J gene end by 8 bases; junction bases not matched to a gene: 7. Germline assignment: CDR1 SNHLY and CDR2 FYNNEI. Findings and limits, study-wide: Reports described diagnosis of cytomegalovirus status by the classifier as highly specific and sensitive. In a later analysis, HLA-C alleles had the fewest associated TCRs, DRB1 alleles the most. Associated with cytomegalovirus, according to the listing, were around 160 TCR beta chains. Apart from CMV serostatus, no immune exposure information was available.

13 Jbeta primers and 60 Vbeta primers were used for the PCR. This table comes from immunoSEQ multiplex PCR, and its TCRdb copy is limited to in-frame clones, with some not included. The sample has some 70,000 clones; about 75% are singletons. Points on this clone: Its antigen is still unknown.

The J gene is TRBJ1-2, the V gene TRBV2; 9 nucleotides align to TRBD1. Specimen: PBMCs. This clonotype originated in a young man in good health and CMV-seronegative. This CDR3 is CASSRDRVRGYTF. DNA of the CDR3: TGTGCCAGCAGCCGGGACAGGGTTAGGGGCTACACCTTC.